This TCR beta chain was profiled in a study of glioma-infiltrating T cells after dendritic cell vaccination. For the study at large: Between about 2002 and 2013, patients got autologous tumor lysate-pulsed dendritic cell vaccines. Study-wide results and limits: Higher pretreatment TIL content predicted longer progression-free time and survival.

Noted time point: after dendritic cell vaccination, including at tumor progression/relapse. PBMC were collected before vaccination, two weeks after the third vaccination, and at progression. Germline CDR1 MNHEY, CDR2 SMNVEV (reference sequence). The CDR3 contains 14 residues. V lost 6 bases to trimming and J lost 1 base; unmatched junction nucleotides: 4. On this clone itself: Its matching antigen is unknown.

Amplification used 60 V beta primers and 13 J beta primers. The method was immunoSEQ multiplex PCR; TCRdb's version includes in-frame clones alone and lacks a portion of them. Among fewer than 85,000 clones listed, around 87% were seen once. V usage is TRBV27 and J usage is TRBJ1-1; 8 nucleotides line up with TRBD1. This sequence originates from a human donor with glioblastoma. The source was blood, collected after dendritic cell vaccination. Here the CDR3 DNA reads TGTGCCAGCAGCCGACAGGGGAAGAACACTGAAGCTTTCTTT. Residues: CASSRQGKNTEAFF.